The rows below give T cell receptor beta chains drawn from one sample of a study of blood T cell repertoires in COVID-19. This table comes from immunoSEQ multiplex PCR, and its TCRdb copy is limited to in-frame clones, with some not included. The sample includes approximately 300,000 clones, under 95% seen only once; the top ten take 2% to 3%. The sequencing input was PBMCs or T cells enriched from blood (not recorded which). The receptors derive from a man between 60 and 75 years old who had recovered from COVID-19. Both conserved end residues are trimmed from each CDR3. A D gene is named only where the DNA matches it firmly.

v_gene	j_gene	d_gene	CDR3aa
TRBV7-8	TRBJ1-2	TRBD1	ASSLGTDYYGYT
TRBV19	TRBJ1-5	TRBD1	ASSLRDRGQGQPQH
TRBV7-2	TRBJ1-2	NA	ASSLARGSGNYGYT
TRBV7-3	TRBJ1-2	NA	ASSMTGNNNYGYT
TRBV19	TRBJ2-7	TRBD2	ASSPRTSGSSYEQY
TRBV6-5	TRBJ1-2	TRBD1	ASTPQGVGYT
TRBV5-1	TRBJ1-1	NA	ASSLGPSNTEAF
TRBV9	TRBJ1-1	TRBD1	ASSVDDRGYVNTEAF
TRBV4-1	TRBJ1-5	TRBD1	ASSQEWTGYQPQH
TRBV4-3	TRBJ1-1	NA	ASSQEPTGRRANTEAF
TRBV7-2	TRBJ1-2	NA	ASSYPGINYGYT
TRBV7-8	TRBJ2-7	NA	ASSSSLRGGYEQY
TRBV7-8	TRBJ2-5	NA	ASSSRDLGETQY
TRBV2	TRBJ2-3	NA	ASSDDRTRTDTQY
TRBV7-2	TRBJ2-5	NA	ASSRGAFETQY
TRBV19	TRBJ1-5	TRBD1	ASSTTGAGDQPQH
TRBV11-1	TRBJ1-1	NA	ASSPRRGANTEAF
TRBV30	TRBJ1-4	NA	AWSALRVGEKLF
TRBV4-2	TRBJ2-5	TRBD2	ASSQGLADQETQY
TRBV3-1/TRBV3-2	TRBJ1-5	NA	ASSQDRNQPQH
TRBV7-2	TRBJ1-2	TRBD1	ASNQGGDRAYGYT
TRBV19	TRBJ2-1	TRBD2	ASSLTSGGLPYNEQF
TRBV3-1/TRBV3-2	TRBJ2-7	NA	ASSQDPSAGSYEQY
TRBV5-4	TRBJ2-3	TRBD2	ASSQAGVSDTQY
TRBV19	TRBJ1-4	NA	ASSAGEANEKLF
TRBV30	TRBJ1-1	NA	AWSIGSNTEAF
TRBV6-5	TRBJ1-6	TRBD1	ASSYTGTGYSPLH
TRBV11-3	TRBJ2-1	NA	ASSLESGQRSEQF
TRBV28	TRBJ2-7	NA	ASLAGSSYEQY
TRBV15	TRBJ2-5	NA	ATGASLETQY
TRBV30	TRBJ1-3	NA	ASQGGGNTIY
TRBV4-3	TRBJ2-7	NA	ASSQDTGRSNEQY
TRBV11-3	TRBJ2-3	NA	ASSRGEPDTQY
TRBV3-1/TRBV3-2	TRBJ2-7	NA	ASSQVGLGTYEQY
TRBV7-6	TRBJ1-1	TRBD1	ASSQGQGAF
TRBV10-3	TRBJ2-5	NA	ATRLRGDREEETQY
TRBV28	TRBJ1-2	NA	ASSLYGSQGYT
TRBV7-9	TRBJ1-1	NA	ASSPLRDLTEAF
TRBV6-1	TRBJ1-2	NA	ASSDLVYGNYGYT
TRBV3-1/TRBV3-2	TRBJ1-2	NA	ASSQASQSLGYT
TRBV7-6	TRBJ2-3	TRBD2	ASSFNLPRWRGVTTDTQY
TRBV4-1	TRBJ1-5	NA	ASSPDAHRAGSNQPQH
TRBV18	TRBJ1-3	TRBD1	ASSPSGQRGNTIY
TRBV30	TRBJ2-2	TRBD2	AWTPQGGPNTGELF
TRBV7-9	TRBJ2-5	TRBD1	ASSPIRGLPQETQY